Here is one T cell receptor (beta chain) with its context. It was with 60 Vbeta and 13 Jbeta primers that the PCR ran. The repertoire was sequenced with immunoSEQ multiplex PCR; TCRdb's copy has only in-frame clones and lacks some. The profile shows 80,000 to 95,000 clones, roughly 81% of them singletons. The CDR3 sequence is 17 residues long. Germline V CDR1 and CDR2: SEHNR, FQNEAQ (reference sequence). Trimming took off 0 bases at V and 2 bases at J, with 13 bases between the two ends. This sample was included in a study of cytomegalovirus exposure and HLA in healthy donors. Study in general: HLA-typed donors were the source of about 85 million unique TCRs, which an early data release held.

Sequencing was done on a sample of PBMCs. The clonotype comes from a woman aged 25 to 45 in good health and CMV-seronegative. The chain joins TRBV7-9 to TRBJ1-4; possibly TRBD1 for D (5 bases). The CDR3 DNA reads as TGTGCCAGCAGCTTAGCGCTAGGGGTTGAGACTAATGAAAAACTGTTTTTT. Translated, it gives CASSLALGVETNEKLFF.